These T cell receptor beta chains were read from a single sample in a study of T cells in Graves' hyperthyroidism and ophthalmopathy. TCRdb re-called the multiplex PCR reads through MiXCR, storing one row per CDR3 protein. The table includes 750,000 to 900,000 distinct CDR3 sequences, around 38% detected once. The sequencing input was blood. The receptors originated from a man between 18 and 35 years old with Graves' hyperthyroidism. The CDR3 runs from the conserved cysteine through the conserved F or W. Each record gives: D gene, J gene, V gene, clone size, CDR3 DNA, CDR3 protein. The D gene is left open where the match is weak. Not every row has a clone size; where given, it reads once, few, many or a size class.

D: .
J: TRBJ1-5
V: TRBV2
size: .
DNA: TGTGCCAGCAGTGAAGGGGGAGGTACTCAGCCCCAGCATTTT
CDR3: CASSEGGGTQPQHF

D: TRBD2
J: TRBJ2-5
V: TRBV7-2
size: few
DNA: TGTGCCAGCAGCGGGACTAGGGGAGGCCAAGAGACCCAGTACTTC
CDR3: CASSGTRGGQETQYF

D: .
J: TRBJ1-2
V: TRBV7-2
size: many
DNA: TGTTCCTCCAATGGGGACTACTATGGCTACACCTTC
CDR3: CSSNGDYYGYTF

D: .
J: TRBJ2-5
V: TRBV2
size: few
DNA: TGTGCCAGCATCGAATCCCCCGGGCAGCCAGAGACCCAGTACTTC
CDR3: CASIESPGQPETQYF

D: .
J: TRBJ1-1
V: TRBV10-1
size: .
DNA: .
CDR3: CASSERGTGELFFEAFF

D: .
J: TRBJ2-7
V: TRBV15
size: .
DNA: TGTGCCACCAGCCCCATCGTAGGGCCCTACGAGCAGTACTTC
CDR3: CATSPIVGPYEQYF

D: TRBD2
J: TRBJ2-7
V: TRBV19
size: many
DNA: TGTGCCAGTAGTACCTTGGGACTAGCGGGGGGACGCTACGAGCAGTACTTC
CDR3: CASSTLGLAGGRYEQYF

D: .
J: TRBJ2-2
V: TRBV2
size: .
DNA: TGTGCCAGCAGCTTAGGAGCGACAGTCGGGGAGCTGTTTTTT
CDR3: CASSLGATVGELFF

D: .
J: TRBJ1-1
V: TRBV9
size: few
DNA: TGTGCCAGCAGCCAGCCAGGGTACAACACTGAAGCTTTCTTT
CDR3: CASSQPGYNTEAFF

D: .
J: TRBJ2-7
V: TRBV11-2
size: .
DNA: TGTGCCAGCAGCAAACCCGGGTACGAGCAGTACTTC
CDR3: CASSKPGYEQYF

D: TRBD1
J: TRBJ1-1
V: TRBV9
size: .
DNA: TGTGCCAGCGGGCGAGGGACAGGGAACACTGAAACTTTCTTT
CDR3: CASGRGTGNTETFF

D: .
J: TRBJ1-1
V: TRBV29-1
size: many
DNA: TGCAGCGTTGAAGGGTGGGCAGGCAAAGGAACTGAAGCTTTCTTT
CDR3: CSVEGWAGKGTEAFF

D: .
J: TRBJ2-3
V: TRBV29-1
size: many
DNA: TGCAGCGTTCGAATGGATACGCAGTATTTT
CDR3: CSVRMDTQYF

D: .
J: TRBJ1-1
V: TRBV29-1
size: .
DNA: TGCAGCGTTACCGGGACGAAGAGCACTGAAGCTTTCTTT
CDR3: CSVTGTKSTEAFF

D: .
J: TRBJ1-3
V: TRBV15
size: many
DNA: TGTGCCACCAGCAGAGACCCGGAGGGCACCATATATTTT
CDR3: CATSRDPEGTIYF

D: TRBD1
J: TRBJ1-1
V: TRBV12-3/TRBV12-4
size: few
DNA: TGTGCCTCCTTCCAGGGGGAGAGCGGCATTGAAGCTTTCTTT
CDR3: CASFQGESGIEAFF

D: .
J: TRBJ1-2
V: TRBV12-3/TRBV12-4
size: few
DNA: TGTGCCAGCAGTCCTCCGGGGGGGAGTGGCTACACCTTC
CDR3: CASSPPGGSGYTF

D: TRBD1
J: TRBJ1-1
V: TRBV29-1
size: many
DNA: TGCAGCGTTGGGGACAGCCTGAACACTGAAGCTTTCTTT
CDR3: CSVGDSLNTEAFF

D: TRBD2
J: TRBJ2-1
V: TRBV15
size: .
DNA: TGTGCCACCAGCAGAGAGGCTAGCGGCTCCTACAATGAGCAGTTCTTC
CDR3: CATSREASGSYNEQFF

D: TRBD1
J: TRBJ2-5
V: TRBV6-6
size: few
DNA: TGTGCCAGCAGTGCCGGGACAGGGGAAGTAGAGACCCAGTACTTC
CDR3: CASSAGTGEVETQYF

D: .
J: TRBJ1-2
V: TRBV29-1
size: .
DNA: TGCAGCAGTTCCTCCATGGAGGGAGGCTACACCTTC
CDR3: CSSSSMEGGYTF

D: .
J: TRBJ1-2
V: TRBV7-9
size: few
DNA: TGTGCCAGCAGCGATGTAAACAGACCTAACTATGGCTACACCTTC
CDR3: CASSDVNRPNYGYTF

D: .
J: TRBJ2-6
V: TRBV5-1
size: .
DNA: TGCGCCAGCGTCGGGCCGCCCGGGACTGAAGCTTTC
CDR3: CASVGPPGTEAF

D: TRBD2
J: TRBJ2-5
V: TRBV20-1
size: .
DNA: TGCAGTGCTATCGGACTAGCGGGAGTCTTGTACCAAGAGACCCAGTACTTC
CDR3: CSAIGLAGVLYQETQYF

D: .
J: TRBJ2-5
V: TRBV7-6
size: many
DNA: TGTGCCAGCAGCTTAGTTGTGCAAGAGACCCAGTACTTC
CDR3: CASSLVVQETQYF

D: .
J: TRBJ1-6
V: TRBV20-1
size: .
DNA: TGCAGTGCTGGTTACCTCCACTTT
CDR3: CSAGYLHF

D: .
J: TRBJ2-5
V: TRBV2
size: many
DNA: TGTGCCAGCAGCCCTGGTGTGTCGGGAAGGCGAGAGACCCAGTACTTC
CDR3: CASSPGVSGRRETQYF

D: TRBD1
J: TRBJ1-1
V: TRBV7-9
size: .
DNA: TGTGCCAGCAGCACCTATCTGGGACAGGTTCACACTGAAGCTTTCTTT
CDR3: CASSTYLGQVHTEAFF

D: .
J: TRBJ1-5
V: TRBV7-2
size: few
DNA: TGTGCCAGCAGCTTAGGCAGGGGTCCAGGTCAGCCCCAGCATTTT
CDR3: CASSLGRGPGQPQHF

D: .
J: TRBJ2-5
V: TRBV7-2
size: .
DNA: TGTGCCAGCAGTTTCGACCGGGGGACCCAGTACTTC
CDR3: CASSFDRGTQYF

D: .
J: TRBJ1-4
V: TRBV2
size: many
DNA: TGTGCCAGCATGGATAATGAAAAACTGTTTTTT
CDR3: CASMDNEKLFF

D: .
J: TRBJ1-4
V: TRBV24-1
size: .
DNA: TGTGCCACCAGCTTGGGCAGCCCAAATGAAAAACTGTTTTTT
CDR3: CATSLGSPNEKLFF

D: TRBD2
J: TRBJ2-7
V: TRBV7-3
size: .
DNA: TGTGCCAGCAGCTTATACGGGGGGTACTACGAGCAGTACTTC
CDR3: CASSLYGGYYEQYF

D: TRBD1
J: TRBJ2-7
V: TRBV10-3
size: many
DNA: TGTGCCACGGGACAGGGCTTATACGAGCAGTACTTC
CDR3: CATGQGLYEQYF

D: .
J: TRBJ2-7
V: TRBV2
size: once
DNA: TGTGCCAGCAGTGGAACGGGGGAAAACTCCTACGGGCAGTACTTC
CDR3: CASSGTGENSYGQYF

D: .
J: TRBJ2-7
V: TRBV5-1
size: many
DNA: TGCGCCAGCAGGACGGACATTACCACCTACGAGCAGTACTTC
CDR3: CASRTDITTYEQYF

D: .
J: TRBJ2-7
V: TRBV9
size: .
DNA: TGTGCCAGCAGCGTAGGGTCCTTCGACGAGCAGTACTTC
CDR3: CASSVGSFDEQYF

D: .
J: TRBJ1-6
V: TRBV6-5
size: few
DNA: TGTGCCAGCAGTTACACCTCGACAGTCAATTCACCCCTCCACTTT
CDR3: CASSYTSTVNSPLHF

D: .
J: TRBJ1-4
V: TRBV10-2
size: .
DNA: TGCGCCAGCAGGACGGTCACCGGGGAGCTGAGTGAAAAACTGTTTTTT
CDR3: CASRTVTGELSEKLFF

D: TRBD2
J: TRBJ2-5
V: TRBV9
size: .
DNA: TGTGCCAGCAGCCCCCATAGCGGGCCACAAGAGACCCAGTACTTC
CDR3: CASSPHSGPQETQYF

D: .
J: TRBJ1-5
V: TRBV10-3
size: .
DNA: TGTGCCAGCGGAGAGCAACCGGATCAGCCCCAGCATTTT
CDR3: CASGEQPDQPQHF

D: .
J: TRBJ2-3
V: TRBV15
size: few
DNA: TGTGCCACCAGTAGGGACAGCACAGATACGCAGTATTTT
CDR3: CATSRDSTDTQYF

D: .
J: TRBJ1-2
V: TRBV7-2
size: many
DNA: TGTGCCAGCAGCGCCGAAGGGTCTGGCTATGGCTACACCTTC
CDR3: CASSAEGSGYGYTF

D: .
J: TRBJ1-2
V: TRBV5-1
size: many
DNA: TGCGCCAGCAGCTGGGACGCTGACTATGGCTACACCTTC
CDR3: CASSWDADYGYTF

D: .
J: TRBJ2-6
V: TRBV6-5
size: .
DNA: TGTGCCAGCAGTTCCGGTGGGGGCAGCTCTGGGGCCAACGTCCTGACTTTC
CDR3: CASSSGGGSSGANVLTF

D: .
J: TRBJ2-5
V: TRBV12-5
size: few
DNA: TGTGCTAGTGGTTTGGATGTCGACCCACAAGAGACCCAGTACTTC
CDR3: CASGLDVDPQETQYF

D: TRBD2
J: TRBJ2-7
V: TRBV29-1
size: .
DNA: TGCAGGTCAGCGGGAGCGGGAGAGCAGTACTTC
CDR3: CRSAGAGEQYF

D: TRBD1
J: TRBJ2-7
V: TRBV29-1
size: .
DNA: TGCAGCGCCGACGGGACAGATAGCTCCTACGAGCAGTACTTC
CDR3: CSADGTDSSYEQYF